The rows below give T cell receptor beta chains drawn from one sample of a study of blood T cell repertoires in COVID-19. The repertoire was sequenced with immunoSEQ multiplex PCR; TCRdb's copy has only in-frame clones and lacks some. Of fewer than 250,000 clones listed, roughly four fifths are singletons. Sample: PBMCs or T cells enriched from blood (not recorded which). These receptors all stem from a woman in her forties or fifties who had been exposed to COVID-19. The CDR3 runs from the conserved cysteine through the conserved F or W. D genes are given only for firm matches. Size is omitted from some rows. Given values are once, few, many or a class for expanded clones.

>TRBJ2-7|TRBV4-1|few|TRBD2
TGCGCCAGCAGCCAAGATCCTAGCGGGGGGGCCGAGGTCTACGAGCAGTACTTC
CASSQDPSGGAEVYEQYF
>TRBJ1-5|TRBV30|NA|NA
TGTGCCTGGAGTTCGCATGCGGGACCCAATCAGCCCCAGCATTTT
CAWSSHAGPNQPQHF
>TRBJ1-4|TRBV5-4|few|TRBD1
TGTGCCAGCAGCAGAACAGGGGTTGAAAAACTGTTTTTT
CASSRTGVEKLFF
>TRBJ1-1|TRBV9|NA|TRBD1
TGTGCCAGCAGCGTAGCGAGACAGGGCCAAGCTTTCTTT
CASSVARQGQAFF
>TRBJ2-3|TRBV2|NA|TRBD2
TGTGCCAGCGGCCGACTAGCGGGGGGAGCAGATACGCAGTATTTT
CASGRLAGGADTQYF
>TRBJ2-7|TRBV10-2|NA|NA
TGCGCACACGGCGAAGGGGGGCAGTACTTC
CAHGEGGQYF
>TRBJ1-1|TRBV25-1|NA|NA
TGTGCCAGCAGTGGGGGGGGCAGGACTGAAGCTTTCTTT
CASSGGGRTEAFF
>TRBJ2-2|TRBV5-5|NA|NA
TGTGCCAGCAGCTCTGGGCTACGGAACACCGGGGAGCTGTTTTTT
CASSSGLRNTGELFF
>TRBJ2-5|TRBV9|few|TRBD1
TGTGCCAGCAGCGTGCGGACAGGGCCTACGGAGACCCAGTACTTC
CASSVRTGPTETQYF
>TRBJ1-1|TRBV19|few|TRBD1
TGTGCCAGTAGCGGATTGGGGACAGTCCTTCGTCGGGACACTGAAGCTTTCTTT
CASSGLGTVLRRDTEAFF
>TRBJ1-5|TRBV6-2/TRBV6-3|NA|NA
TGTGCCAGCAGTGGGCAGCCAAATCAGCCCCAGCATTTT
CASSGQPNQPQHF
>TRBJ2-6|TRBV5-1|NA|NA
TGCGCCAGCAGCCTATACTCTGGGGCCAACGTCCTGACTTTC
CASSLYSGANVLTF
>TRBJ1-2|TRBV28|once|NA
TGTGCCAGCAGCCCGTGGGGCAAGGGTGAAAAGAACTATGGCTACACCTTC
CASSPWGKGEKNYGYTF
>TRBJ2-3|TRBV24-1|NA|TRBD2
TGTGCCACCAGTGATCCTAGCGGGGTGGTAGATACGCAGTATTTT
CATSDPSGVVDTQYF
>TRBJ1-1|TRBV12-5|once|TRBD1
TGTGCTAGTGGTTTGGTACTGGGACAGGGGGGCAACACTGAAGCTTTCTTT
CASGLVLGQGGNTEAFF
>TRBJ1-2|TRBV7-9|NA|NA
TGTGCCAGCAGCTTAGCGCTGGAGGTACAAGGAGGCTACACCTTC
CASSLALEVQGGYTF
>TRBJ2-3|TRBV3-1/TRBV3-2|NA|NA
TGTGCCAGCAGTCGAGGGGGGGTCGGAGATACGCAGTATTTT
CASSRGGVGDTQYF
>TRBJ2-7|TRBV4-3|NA|TRBD2
TGCGCCAGCAGCCAAGAACTAGCGGGGCCCTACGAGCAGTACTTC
CASSQELAGPYEQYF
>TRBJ1-2|TRBV15|once|NA
TGTGCCACCAGCAGAGATCTCCGCCAGGAGGATGGCTACACCTTC
CATSRDLRQEDGYTF
>TRBJ1-2|TRBV21-1|NA|NA
TGTGCCAGCAGCAAACCCCAGAAAGCTTGGGCCTACACTAACTATGGCTACACCTTC
CASSKPQKAWAYTNYGYTF
>TRBJ2-3|TRBV7-9|NA|NA
TGTGCCAGCAGCTTTACAGGAGATACGCAGTATTTT
CASSFTGDTQYF
>TRBJ1-1|TRBV27|NA|NA
TGTGCCAGCAGGTCAGTTACTGAAGCTTTCTTT
CASRSVTEAFF
>TRBJ1-5|TRBV19|NA|NA
TGTGCCAGTAGTTCAGTTAATAGCAATCAGCCCCAGCATTTT
CASSSVNSNQPQHF
>TRBJ2-1|TRBV29-1|NA|NA
TGCAGCGCCGGGACTGGGGAGTACAATGAGCAGTTCTTC
CSAGTGEYNEQFF
>TRBJ1-1|TRBV6-2/TRBV6-3|NA|NA
TGTGCCAGCAGTGAGGGGGATCACACTGAAGCTTTCTTT
CASSEGDHTEAFF
>TRBJ1-1|TRBV5-1|NA|NA
TGCGCCAGCAGCTTCCGGGATGTGGGCACTGAAGCTTTCTTT
CASSFRDVGTEAFF
>TRBJ2-1|TRBV21-1|NA|NA
TGTGCCAGCAGCCAAAACACAACTACAGGGCTACCACCCAATGAGTACAATGAGCAGTTCTTC
CASSQNTTTGLPPNEYNEQFF
>TRBJ1-5|TRBV28|NA|NA
TGTGCCGTGCTCGGGGGACGGACTTTTCAAAGCAATCAGCCCCAGCATTTT
CAVLGGRTFQSNQPQHF
>TRBJ1-1|TRBV3-1/TRBV3-2|NA|NA
TGTGCCAGCAGCCTCAGGAACACTGAAGCTTTCTTT
CASSLRNTEAFF
>TRBJ2-3|TRBV24-1|NA|NA
TGTGCCACCAGTGACACCGGGACAAGCACGCAGTATTTT
CATSDTGTSTQYF
>TRBJ2-7|TRBV30|NA|TRBD1
TGTGCCTGGAGTACCGACAGGGGGCTATCCTACGAGCAGTACTTC
CAWSTDRGLSYEQYF
>TRBJ2-6|TRBV19|NA|TRBD1
TGTGCCAGTAGTTCGGGACAGCCTGGGGCCAACGTCCTGACTTTC
CASSSGQPGANVLTF
>TRBJ2-3|TRBV2|NA|TRBD2
TGTGCCAGCAGGGCTAGCGGGGGGGCTGCAGATACGCAGTATTTT
CASRASGGAADTQYF
>TRBJ1-2|TRBV12-3/TRBV12-4|NA|NA
TGTGCCAGCACCATCCGGAGGGGTGGCTACACCTTC
CASTIRRGGYTF
>TRBJ1-2|TRBV9|NA|NA
TGTGCCAGCAGCCGGGGGGGGAACTATGGCTACACCTTC
CASSRGGNYGYTF
>TRBJ1-1|TRBV19|NA|NA
TGTGCCAGTAGTATAGCAGGTGGGGAAGCTTTCTTT
CASSIAGGEAFF
>TRBJ1-1|TRBV10-2|NA|NA
TGCGCCAGCAACGGCGGTCTCATGAACACTGAAGCTTTCTTT
CASNGGLMNTEAFF
>TRBJ1-2|TRBV5-6|NA|NA
TGTGCCAGCAGCCCTACCAGGGCAGGCTGGGACTCGTACGGCTACACCTTC
CASSPTRAGWDSYGYTF
>TRBJ2-3|TRBV27|NA|NA
TGTGCCAGCAGTTCGGGAGATAGGGACAGCACAGATACGCAGTATTTT
CASSSGDRDSTDTQYF
>TRBJ2-6|TRBV27|NA|TRBD1
TGTGCCAGCAGCGGACAGGTCTTCTCTGGGGCCAACGTCCTGACTTTC
CASSGQVFSGANVLTF
>TRBJ1-3|TRBV7-9|NA|TRBD1
TGTGCCAGCAGCCTTCTAGGAGGACAGGCCTCTGGAAACACCATATATTTT
CASSLLGGQASGNTIYF
>TRBJ1-1|TRBV6-5|NA|TRBD1
TGTGCCAGCAGTTACACCGGGACAGAGAACACTGAAGCTTTCTTT
CASSYTGTENTEAFF
>TRBJ1-5|TRBV24-1|NA|TRBD1
TGTGCCACCAGTGCGGGACAGTATAATCAGCCCCAGCATTTT
CATSAGQYNQPQHF